A single sample gave rise to the 18 T cell receptor beta chains below, sequenced in a study of blood T cell repertoires in COVID-19. Profiling relied on immunoSEQ multiplex PCR, and the TCRdb table lists in-frame clones only, not all of them. Among under 200,000 clones listed, about 91% were seen once. Sequencing was performed on PBMCs or T cells enriched from blood (not recorded which). The receptors derive from a woman aged 18-29 years who had recovered from COVID-19.

The CDR3 DNA reads as TGCGCCAGCAGCTTGGGGGACAGGGAAGAGACCCAGTACTTC. Its translation is CASSLGDREETQYF. V usage is TRBV5-1 and J usage is TRBJ2-5; 9 bases line up with TRBD1. V dropped 0 bases and J dropped 3; count of bases not matched to a gene: 0. The CDR3 covers 14 residues. Germline V gene lookup returns CDR1 SGHRS and CDR2 YFSETQ.

The chain employs TRBV9 and TRBJ2-7; 8 bases are a match to TRBD1. Germline-derived CDR1 and CDR2 are SGDLS and YYNGEE. This CDR3 spans 13 amino acids. Losses at the gene ends were 3 bases for V and 7 bases for J; bases not matched to a gene: 6. In nucleotides, the CDR3 is TGTGCCAGCAGCGCGGACAGGGCCCTGGAGCAGTACTTC. Translation: CASSADRALEQYF.

The rearrangement joins TRBV5-4 to TRBJ1-1, with 8 bases matching TRBD1. The germline gives CDR1 SGHNT, CDR2 YYREEE (reference sequence). V gave up 4 bases and J gave up 4 bases; unmatched junction bases: 6. The CDR3 is made up of 14 amino acids. The CDR3 DNA reads as TGTGCCAGCAGCCTTCGGACAGGGAGCACTGAAGCTTTCTTT. Translating gives CASSLRTGSTEAFF.

This rearrangement joins TRBV3-1 (or the pseudogene TRBV3-2) to TRBJ2-2, with a possible D match to TRBD2 (6 bases). This CDR3 contains 17 residues. The germline V and J ends were trimmed by 0 bases and 4 bases, with 15 bases remaining between them. CDR1 is LGHDT and CDR2 is YNNKEL in the germline V gene (reference sequence). In DNA, the CDR3 is TGTGCCAGCAGCCAAGATATCCCCGGGAGTAGCACCGGGGAGCTGTTTTTT. It encodes CASSQDIPGSSTGELFF.

Only a few counts were recorded for this clone. This chain uses TRBV14 with TRBJ1-1, with D unclear. The V gene lost 0 bases and the J gene lost 11 bases, with 16 bases spanning the gap. Germline V gives CDR1 SGHDN, CDR2 FVKESK. CDR3 length: 14 residues. The CDR3 nucleotides read TGTGCCAGCAGCCAAGACCTTGGAGGGTCGGGGGCTTTCTTT. It translates to CASSQDLGGSGAFF. Full variable domain (missing parts from reference TRBV14 and TRBJ1-1): EAGVTQFPSHSVIEKGQTVTLRCDPISGHDNLYWYRRVMGKEIKFLLHFVKESKQDESGMPNNRFLAERTGGTYSTLKVQPAELEDSGVYFCASSQDLGGSGAFFGQGTRLTVV.

The chain links TRBV7-3 to TRBJ2-6; D may be TRBD2 (7 bases). CDR3 length: 18 residues. The germline V gene has CDR1 SGHTA and CDR2 FQGTGA. V was shortened by 5 bases and J by 0 bases, with 17 bases between the two germline ends. CDR3 nucleotides: TGTGCCAGCAGCGTACAGGGAGGGGGTTTCTCTGGGGCCAACGTCCTGACTTTC. It yields the protein CASSVQGGGFSGANVLTF.

The chain joins TRBV7-2 to TRBJ1-4; tentatively, D is TRBD1 (5 bases). The CDR3 loop spans 15 amino acids. Trimming left V 5 bases short and J 0 bases short, with 10 bases between. Germline V gene data show CDR1 as SGHTA and CDR2 as FQGNSA. The CDR3 nucleotides read TGTGCCAGCAGCCTCGCGGGGGCAACTAATGAAAAACTGTTTTTT. This gives the protein CASSLAGATNEKLFF.

The chain links TRBV10-3 to TRBJ2-2, with 8 bases that match TRBD1. Germline V gene sequence: CDR1 ENHRY, CDR2 SYGVKD. Trimming took 7 bases from V and 4 from J; bases not matched to a gene: 8. This CDR3 contains 15 residues. The CDR3 spells CAINPGTGGTGELFF. Here the CDR3 DNA reads TGTGCCATCAACCCCGGGACAGGAGGCACCGGGGAGCTGTTTTTT.

This chain uses TRBV24-1 with TRBJ2-7; D is unclear. Germline V lookup: CDR1 KGHDR, CDR2 SFDVKD. CDR3 length equals 13 residues. V was clipped by 8 bases and J by 0 bases, with 10 bases between them. Written as DNA, the CDR3 is TGTGCCACCAAGCGCCCGGACTCCTACGAGCAGTACTTC. This encodes CATKRPDSYEQYF.

The rearrangement uses TRBV20-1 and TRBJ2-5; 10 bases match TRBD2. The CDR3 length is 14 residues. With V trimmed by 3 bases and J by 6 bases, 7 bases remained unmatched. The germline V gene encodes CDR1 DFQATT and CDR2 SNEGSKA (reference sequence). For the CDR3, the DNA is TGCAGTGCTAGTTCGGGACTAGCGCGTCAGACCCAGTACTTC. Amino acids: CSASSGLARQTQYF.

The chain recombines TRBV28 with TRBJ2-2; 7 bases match TRBD1. Losses at the gene ends were 7 bases for V and 0 bases for J; bases not matched to a gene: 8. Germline values: CDR1 MDHEN, CDR2 SYDVKM. The CDR3 has 16 amino acids. The CDR3 region has the DNA TGTGCCAGCACCGACAGGGACAAATCGAACACCGGGGAGCTGTTTTTT. As protein: CASTDRDKSNTGELFF.

This clone was seen more than once but under ten times. The rearrangement joins TRBV2 to TRBJ1-2, with 9 nucleotides matching TRBD1. J gave up 3 bases and V 1 base, and 3 bases lay outside the gene matches. Germline CDR1 and CDR2: SNHLY and FYNNEI. This CDR3 region has 15 residues. In DNA form, the CDR3 reads TGTGCCAGCAGTGAAGGACAGGGGGTTTACTATGGCTACACCTTC. This translates into CASSEGQGVYYGYTF. The full variable domain, rest sourced from reference TRBV2 and TRBJ1-2, is EPEVTQTPSHQVTQMGQEVILRCVPISNHLYFYWYRQILGQKVEFLVSFYNNEISEKSEIFDDQFSVERPDGSNFTLKIRSTKLEDSAMYFCASSEGQGVYYGYTFGSGTRLTVV.

V and J are TRBV5-1 and TRBJ1-1; D gene ambiguous. Germline V gene sequence: CDR1 SGHRS, CDR2 YFSETQ. CDR3 length equals 15 residues. The germline V and J ends were trimmed by 5 bases and 2 bases, with 16 bases remaining between them. In nucleotides, the CDR3 is TGCGCCAGCAGTCCCTCACAACAGAAAAACACTGAAGCTTTCTTT. This encodes CASSPSQQKNTEAFF.

This clone has a single count. The CDR3 DNA sequence: TGTGCCAGCAGCTTTGGGCTCGGGAACCAATATGGCTACACCTTC. The encoded protein is CASSFGLGNQYGYTF. The rearrangement uses TRBV7-9 and TRBJ1-2; D not certain. With 3 bases removed from V and 5 bases from J, the gap between germline ends came to 16 bases. This CDR3 has 15 amino acids. CDR1 is SEHNR and CDR2 is FQNEAQ in the germline V gene (reference sequence).

The chain has TRBV4-2 and TRBJ2-1, with TRBD2 identical over 13 bases. The CDR3 has 18 amino acids. Germline CDR1 LGHNA, CDR2 YNFKEQ. V lost 4 bases, J lost 0 bases, and 6 bases stayed unmatched. The CDR3 DNA follows: TGTGCCAGCAGCCCCGGGACTAGCGGGATTAGCTCCTACAATGAGCAGTTCTTC. It translates to CASSPGTSGISSYNEQFF.

This clone was counted between two and nine times. This chain connects TRBV12-3 or TRBV12-4 to TRBJ1-1, with a tentative D call TRBD1 (5 bases). The CDR3 extends over 12 amino acids. Trimming took 5 bases from V and 8 from J, leaving 12 bases between them. Here the CDR3 reads CASSQGVREAFF. In DNA, the CDR3 is TGTGCCAGCAGTCAGGGTGTCCGGGAAGCTTTCTTT.

The chain has TRBV7-2 and TRBJ2-7; TRBD2 aligns across 7 bases. Germline CDR1 is SGHTA and CDR2 is FQGNSA. V dropped 0 bases and J dropped 0; count of bases not matched to a gene: 2. CDR3 length: 15 amino acids. CDR3 in DNA: TGTGCCAGCAGCTTAGCCGGCGGGAGCTCCTACGAGCAGTACTTC. Encoded protein: CASSLAGGSSYEQYF.

Note on this clone: An end of the junction differs from the germline gene, which may be a read error. The rearrangement uses TRBV5-6 and TRBJ1-4; perhaps TRBD1 as D (5 bases). From germline, CDR1 is SGHDT and CDR2 YYEEEE. The CDR3 length is 13 residues. CDR3 amino acids: CASSLLEGHTNYF. DNA of the CDR3: TGTGCCAGCAGCTTGTTGGAAGGACACACGAATTACTTT.